Following are 12 T cell receptor beta chains from one sample sequenced in a study of circulating and synovial CD4+ cells in juvenile arthritis. Only in-frame clones appear in the TCRdb table, and some are missing; sequencing was by immunoSEQ multiplex PCR. The sample holds some 33,000 clones, roughly 94% seen once. Specimen: CD4+ T cells from blood. These receptors were taken from a human donor with juvenile idiopathic arthritis.

This chain uses TRBV2 with TRBJ2-3; 11 bases are shared with TRBD1. The CDR3 has 18 residues. Germline-derived CDR1 and CDR2 are SNHLY and FYNNEI. V shed 6 bases, J shed 2 bases, and the junction held 13 bases outside the gene matches. This chain's CDR3 is CASRPGQGVGANTDTQYF. Written as DNA, the CDR3 is TGTGCCAGCAGGCCGGGACAGGGGGTGGGGGCTAACACAGATACGCAGTATTTT.

V usage is TRBV7-6 and J usage is TRBJ2-5, with unresolved D. Germline-derived CDR1 and CDR2 are SGHVS and FNYEAQ. The V and J ends lost 5 bases and 5 bases respectively, with 9 bases between them. The CDR3 covers 12 residues. CDR3 sequence reads: CASSPLFETQYF. In nucleotides, the CDR3 is TGTGCCAGCAGCCCCTTGTTCGAGACCCAGTACTTC. The variable domain in full, completed from reference TRBV7-6 and TRBJ2-5, reads GAGVSQSPRYKVTKRGQDVALRCDPISGHVSLYWYRQALGQGPEFLTYFNYEAQQDKSGLPNDRFSAERPEGSISTLTIQRTEQRDSAMYRCASSPLFETQYFGPGTRLLVL.

The chain links TRBV29-1 to TRBJ1-1, with TRBD1 identical over 9 bases. This CDR3 comprises 18 residues. Looked up from germline, CDR1 is SQVTM and CDR2 is ANQGSEA. The J segment lost 2 bases and the V segment lost 4 bases, leaving 17 bases of the junction unmatched. CDR3 sequence: CSVVGGASNRGRNTEAFF. The CDR3 bases are TGCAGCGTTGTTGGGGGGGCCTCAAACAGGGGGCGTAACACTGAAGCTTTCTTT.

The V and J genes are TRBV5-5 and TRBJ2-7; D is perhaps TRBD1 (6 bases). Deletions cut 1 base from V and 7 bases from J, with 15 bases between. The CDR3 consists of 14 residues. Germline V gene data show CDR1 as SGHKS and CDR2 as YYEKEE (reference sequence). The CDR3 coding sequence is TGTGCCAGCAGCTTGCCAGGGGTATGGGAAGAGCAGTACTTC. This translates into CASSLPGVWEEQYF.

This chain links TRBV4-3 with TRBJ1-4; D gene unclear. The germline V gene has CDR1 LGHNA and CDR2 YSLEER. This CDR3 has 14 amino acids. V gave up 1 base and J gave up 8 bases, with 11 bases separating them. CDR3 bases: TGCGCCAGCAGCCAAGCGGAGAGACCAGAAAAACTGTTTTTT. It translates to CASSQAERPEKLFF.

The chain couples TRBV6-4 to TRBJ2-5; TRBD1 matches at 8 bases. The CDR3 totals 13 residues. V shed 4 bases and J 5 bases; nucleotides not matched to a gene: 3. From germline, CDR1 is MRHNA and CDR2 SNTAGT. The CDR3 region is CASSGQGLETQYF. Written as DNA, the CDR3 is TGTGCCAGCAGTGGACAGGGGTTGGAGACCCAGTACTTC.

The CDR3 region has the DNA TGTGCCAGCAGCTTTCTACCGCGACTAGAACCGGGAGAGACCCAGTACTTC. Translation: CASSFLPRLEPGETQYF. This rearrangement joins TRBV12-1 to TRBJ2-5; the table's D call TRBD2 went unverified against the DNA. TRBV12-1 is a pseudogene locus. CDR3 length equals 17 residues.

The chain combines TRBV7-9 with TRBJ1-2; D not certain. The CDR3 is 14 amino acids. Germline V gives CDR1 SEHNR, CDR2 FQNEAQ (reference sequence). The V end lost 2 bases, the J end lost 2 bases, and 9 bases lay between the germline ends. CDR3 coding DNA: TGTGCCAGCAGCTTAAGCAGGCTAAACTATGGCTACACCTTC. Its protein is CASSLSRLNYGYTF.

The chain combines TRBV6-6 with TRBJ2-2; 7 nucleotides align to TRBD1. Germline V CDR1 and CDR2: MNHNY, SVGAGI (reference sequence). The CDR3 loop spans 16 amino acids. Germline trimming cut 7 bases from V and 3 bases from J; bases unmatched to any gene: 11. The CDR3 DNA is TGTGCCAGCACCTACCTCCGACAGGGAGACACCGGGGAGCTGTTTTTT. It yields the protein CASTYLRQGDTGELFF.

Only a few counts were recorded for this clone. The CDR3, as DNA: TGTGCCAGCAGCTTGGAGCAGGCCCTCTTGGGTGGCTACACCTTC. Its translation: CASSLEQALLGGYTF. The gene calls are TRBV5-5 and TRBJ1-2; D remains ambiguous. Germline CDR1 reads SGHKS; CDR2 reads YYEKEE (reference sequence). V gave up 0 bases and J gave up 7 bases, with 16 bases separating them. There are 15 residues in the CDR3.

The V call is TRBV11-1, the J call TRBJ2-1; D is perhaps TRBD2 (7 bases). Trimming pared 4 bases from V and 4 bases from J, leaving 14 bases between. This CDR3 spans 15 amino acids. CDR1 is SGHAT and CDR2 is FQDESV in the germline V gene (reference sequence). CDR3 amino acids: CASSSDGGAYNEQFF. The CDR3, as DNA: TGTGCCAGCAGCTCCGATGGGGGGGCATACAATGAGCAGTTCTTC.

This chain joins TRBV7-9 and TRBJ1-4, with a tentative D call TRBD1 (6 bases). Germline V gives CDR1 SEHNR, CDR2 FQNEAQ (reference sequence). The CDR3 has 15 residues. Deletions cut 3 bases from V and 5 bases from J, with 13 bases between. CDR3 loop: CASSFGGQQNEKLFF. CDR3 nucleotides: TGTGCCAGCAGCTTTGGTGGACAGCAAAATGAAAAACTGTTTTTT. Variable domain in full (rest from reference TRBV7-9 and TRBJ1-4): DTGVSQNPRHKITKRGQNVTFRCDPISEHNRLYWYRQTLGQGPEFLTYFQNEAQLEKSRLLSDRFSAERPKGSFSTLEIQRTEQGDSAMYLCASSFGGQQNEKLFFGSGTQLSVL.